A single sample is the source of the 20 T cell receptor beta chains below, sequenced in a study of shared clonotypes between healthy human individuals. Produced via immunoSEQ multiplex PCR; TCRdb's table is partial and in-frame only. This repertoire shows 1.4 million or so clones, 98% found once; its top ten account for approximately 0.4%. Material for sequencing was naive CD4+ T cells sorted from blood. Subset noted: CD45RA+ positively selected. The source is a man under 40 in good health.

The chain joins TRBV18 to TRBJ1-2; 8 bases agree with TRBD1. Germline lookup yields CDR1 KGHSH and CDR2 LQKENI. The junction had 3 bases not matched to a gene; V was cut back by 3 bases and J by 6 bases. The CDR3 covers 13 residues. The CDR3: CASSPGQGHGYTF. The CDR3 DNA is TGTGCCAGCTCACCCGGACAGGGACATGGCTACACCTTC. Based on the CDR3 plus reference TRBV18 and TRBJ1-2, the full variable domain is NAGVMQNPRHLVRRRGQEARLRCSPMKGHSHVYWYRQLPEEGLKFMVYLQKENIIDESGMPKERFSAEFPKEGPSILRIQQVVRGDSAAYFCASSPGQGHGYTFGSGTRLTVV.

This chain connects TRBV5-1 to TRBJ2-7; D gene ambiguous. Deletions cut 1 base from V and 3 bases from J, with 5 bases between. The CDR3 is 12 residues long. The germline V gene has CDR1 SGHRS and CDR2 YFSETQ. DNA for the CDR3: TGCGCCAGCAGCTTGAGCGTCTACGAGCAGTACTTC. Translation gives CASSLSVYEQYF.

The V gene is TRBV6-6, the J gene TRBJ2-7; D remains unclear. Germline CDR1 and CDR2: MNHNY and SVGAGI (reference sequence). CDR3 size: 14 residues. The V end was cut by 6 bases, the J end by 7 bases, with 19 bases between. For the CDR3, the DNA is TGTGCCAGCAGCCGACTGACCGGAGTAGGGGAGCAGTACTTC. This sequence encodes CASSRLTGVGEQYF.

This chain connects TRBV2 to TRBJ2-1, with TRBD2 matching 12 bases. V was clipped by 7 bases and J by 9 bases; unmatched bases: 1. This CDR3 has 12 residues. Germline V gene data show CDR1 as SNHLY and CDR2 as FYNNEI. This chain's CDR3 is CASTLAGGEQFF. CDR3 DNA sequence: TGTGCCAGCACACTAGCGGGAGGTGAGCAGTTCTTC.

This sequence joins TRBV28 and TRBJ2-1; no firm D call. The V end was cut by 4 bases, the J end by 9 bases, with 7 bases between. Germline CDR1 and CDR2: MDHEN and SYDVKM. The CDR3 covers 11 residues. CDR3 sequence reads: CASSSSGEQFF. In nucleotides, the CDR3 is TGTGCCAGCAGTTCCTCGGGTGAGCAGTTCTTC.

V usage is TRBV7-2 and J usage is TRBJ2-3; possibly TRBD1 for D (5 bases). The CDR3 sequence is 14 residues long. Between the trimmed V and J ends, which lost 5 bases and 2 bases, there was a span of 11 bases. Germline V CDR1 and CDR2: SGHTA, FQGNSA. The CDR3, as DNA: TGTGCCAGCAGCCCCCAGGGCGCCACAGATACGCAGTATTTT. Translated: CASSPQGATDTQYF.

V gene TRBV5-8 combines with J gene TRBJ2-2; weak D call: TRBD1 (5 bases). V was clipped by 0 bases and J by 3 bases, with 9 bases between them. Germline CDR1 SGHTS, CDR2 YDEGEE. This CDR3 contains 15 residues. As DNA, the CDR3 is TGTGCCAGCAGCTTGGAGCAGGGTGACACCGGGGAGCTGTTTTTT. Translation: CASSLEQGDTGELFF.

This chain uses TRBV5-6 with TRBJ2-7; TRBD1 matches 10 bases. V dropped 5 bases and J dropped 2; count of bases not matched to a gene: 4. CDR1 and CDR2 (germline): SGHDT, YYEEEE. CDR3 length: 14 amino acids. CDR3 bases: TGTGCCAGCAGGGGGGACAGGGGAGCCTACGAGCAGTACTTC. It specifies CASRGDRGAYEQYF.

This clone occurred once. The chain employs TRBV5-1 and TRBJ2-3; a possible D gene is TRBD2 (5 bases). V dropped 4 bases and J dropped 4 bases, with 10 bases sitting between them. The CDR3 consists of 13 residues. Germline V lookup: CDR1 SGHRS, CDR2 YFSETQ. CDR3 sequence reads: CASSQVGADTQYF. The CDR3 region has the DNA TGCGCCAGCAGCCAGGTCGGGGCAGATACGCAGTATTTT.

V is TRBV5-1 and J is TRBJ2-7; D might be TRBD1 or TRBD2, each matching 7 bases. Trimming removed 1 base from V and 2 bases from J, with 16 bases in between. CDR1 and CDR2 (germline): SGHRS, YFSETQ. The length of the CDR3 is 16 residues. The CDR3 loop reads CASSLTRGEGTYEQYF. CDR3 nucleotide sequence: TGCGCCAGCAGCTTGACCAGGGGGGAGGGAACCTACGAGCAGTACTTC. Looking up the rest from reference TRBV5-1 and TRBJ2-7 gives the full variable domain: KAGVTQTPRYLIKTRGQQVTLSCSPISGHRSVSWYQQTPGQGLQFLFEYFSETQRNKGNFPGRFSGRQFSNSRSEMNVSTLELGDSALYLCASSLTRGEGTYEQYFGPGTRLTVT.

The rearrangement uses TRBV7-9 and TRBJ1-3, with D maybe TRBD1 (6 bases). Trimming removed 1 base at V and 0 bases at J, with 13 bases between. The CDR3 sequence is 17 residues long. Germline V gene lookup returns CDR1 SEHNR and CDR2 FQNEAQ (reference sequence). CDR3 loop: CASSLVTGTPSGNTIYF. The CDR3 DNA reads TGTGCCAGCAGCTTAGTTACAGGGACCCCCTCTGGAAACACCATATATTTT. The full variable domain, completed using reference TRBV7-9 and TRBJ1-3, is DTGVSQNPRHKITKRGQNVTFRCDPISEHNRLYWYRQTLGQGPEFLTYFQNEAQLEKSRLLSDRFSAERPKGSFSTLEIQRTEQGDSAMYLCASSLVTGTPSGNTIYFGEGSWLTVV.

This chain's CDR3 is CASSIRAPYEQYF. The CDR3 DNA follows: TGTGCCAGTAGTATCAGGGCACCTTACGAGCAGTACTTC. The chain links TRBV19 to TRBJ2-7, with D maybe TRBD1 (5 bases). CDR1 and CDR2 (germline): LNHDA, SQIVND (reference sequence). CDR3 length equals 13 residues. The germline V and J ends were trimmed by 3 bases and 4 bases, with 10 bases remaining between them.

On this clone itself: Additional DNA sequences in this sample encode the identical CDR3. V and J are TRBV27 and TRBJ2-7; the D gene is possibly TRBD2 (5 bases). The germline V gene encodes CDR1 MNHEY and CDR2 SMNVEV (reference sequence). The germline V and J ends were trimmed by 5 bases and 0 bases, with 8 bases remaining between them. The CDR3 runs 13 residues. CDR3 protein: CASSPGFSYEQYF. The CDR3, as DNA: TGTGCCAGCAGTCCGGGGTTCTCCTACGAGCAGTACTTC.

V usage is TRBV5-1 and J usage is TRBJ2-5, with D possibly being TRBD1 (5 bases). The germline V and J ends were trimmed by 2 bases and 5 bases, with 10 bases remaining between them. CDR3 length equals 13 residues. CDR1 is SGHRS and CDR2 is YFSETQ in the germline V gene. The chain's CDR3 is CASSFVRDETQYF. The DNA of the CDR3 is TGCGCCAGCAGCTTTGTCAGGGATGAGACCCAGTACTTC.

With respect to this clone: Other DNA sequences of this sample code for an identical CDR3. As DNA, the CDR3 is TGTGCCAGCTCCCGGGCGACAGATACGCAGTATTTT. Protein product: CASSRATDTQYF. The V gene is TRBV18, the J gene TRBJ2-3; unclear D gene. The CDR3 contains 12 residues. Trimming took off 6 bases at V and 3 bases at J, with 7 bases between the two ends. The germline V gene has CDR1 KGHSH and CDR2 LQKENI.

CDR3 sequence reads: CASSPTLMATVSSYEQYF. CDR3 sequence (DNA): TGTGCCAGCTCCCCCACATTGATGGCGACAGTCAGCTCCTACGAGCAGTACTTC. This chain links TRBV18 with TRBJ2-7; possibly TRBD1 for D (5 bases). CDR1 and CDR2 from the germline V gene are KGHSH and LQKENI. The CDR3 totals 18 residues. V was shortened by 6 bases and J by 0 bases, with 24 bases between the two germline ends.

The V call is TRBV19, the J call TRBJ2-1; TRBD1 agrees at 9 bases. The junction had 11 bases not matched to a gene; V was cut back by 4 bases and J by 10 bases. The CDR3 spans 15 residues. CDR1 is LNHDA and CDR2 is SQIVND in the germline V gene (reference sequence). Here the CDR3 DNA reads TGTGCCAGTAGTACCCAGGCCGGGACAGGGACGGAGCAGTTCTTC. Amino acids: CASSTQAGTGTEQFF.

The gene calls are TRBV7-2 and TRBJ2-3; possible D gene TRBD2, 6 bases. Germline loops: CDR1 SGHTA, CDR2 FQGNSA. This CDR3 is 13 amino acids long. V was clipped by 3 bases and J by 4 bases, with 8 bases between them. CDR3 region: CASSLEGADTQYF. CDR3 DNA: TGTGCCAGCAGCTTGGAGGGCGCAGATACGCAGTATTTT.

This rearrangement joins TRBV9 to TRBJ2-7; the match to TRBD1 covers 7 bases. The ends lost 0 bases at V and 5 bases at J; junction bases unmatched: 8. Germline-derived CDR1 and CDR2 are SGDLS and YYNGEE. There are 15 residues in the CDR3. This CDR3 reads CASSVAQGNVDEQYF. The CDR3 bases are TGTGCCAGCAGCGTAGCACAGGGGAACGTCGACGAGCAGTACTTC.

The rearrangement links TRBV6-4 to TRBJ2-3; D is perhaps TRBD1 (6 bases). Trimming stripped 6 bases from V and 2 bases from J, with 15 bases between. The germline CDR1 and CDR2 sequences are MRHNA and SNTAGT. The CDR3 is 15 residues long. The CDR3: CASRQTGVATDTQYF. Here the CDR3 DNA reads TGTGCCAGCAGACAGACAGGCGTCGCCACAGATACGCAGTATTTT.